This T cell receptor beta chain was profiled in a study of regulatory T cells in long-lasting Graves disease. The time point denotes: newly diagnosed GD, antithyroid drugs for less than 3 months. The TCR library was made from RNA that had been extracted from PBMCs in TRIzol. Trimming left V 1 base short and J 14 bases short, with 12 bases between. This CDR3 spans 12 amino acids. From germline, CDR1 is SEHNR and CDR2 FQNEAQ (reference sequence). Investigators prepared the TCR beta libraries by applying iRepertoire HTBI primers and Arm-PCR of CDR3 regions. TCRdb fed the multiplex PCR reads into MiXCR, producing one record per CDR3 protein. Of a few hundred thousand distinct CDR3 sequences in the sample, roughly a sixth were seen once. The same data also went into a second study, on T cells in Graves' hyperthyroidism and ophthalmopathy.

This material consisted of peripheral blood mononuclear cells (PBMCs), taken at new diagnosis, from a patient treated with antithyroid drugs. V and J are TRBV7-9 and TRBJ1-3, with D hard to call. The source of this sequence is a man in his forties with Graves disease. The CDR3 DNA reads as TGTGCCAGCAGCTTAGACACACGACTCCTATATTTT. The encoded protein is CASSLDTRLLYF.